This T cell receptor (beta chain) was recorded in a study of T cell responses to AZD1222 COVID-19 vaccine. Study-level findings and limits: Repertoire sampling occurred only after the peak T cell response. Close to half of spike-specific TCRs reportedly recognize unmutated variant regions. The breadth and depth of Spike-specific TCRs increased once two AZD1222 doses had been given. Only five to seven individuals given AZD1222 were seropositive at baseline.

Of note for this clone: Its matching antigen is unknown.

Sequencing was performed with immunoSEQ multiplex PCR; in TCRdb, only in-frame clones are kept and a portion is missing. The sample holds some 80,000 clones, 88% seen once. The V and J ends lost 4 bases and 7 bases respectively, with 24 bases between them. Germline V CDR1 and CDR2: SGHDT, YYEEEE. The CDR3 extends over 16 amino acids. The TCR originated in an adult who received the MenACWY meningococcal vaccine as a control. The V gene is TRBV5-6, the J gene TRBJ2-7, with D possibly matching TRBD1 (6 bases). Sequencing was performed on peripheral blood, taken 28 days after the second dose of the MenACWY control vaccine. The CDR3 bases are TGTGCCAGCAGCGACCGGGACAACGGACGAGGGGTTGAGCAGTACTTC. This codes for CASSDRDNGRGVEQYF.